This TCR beta chain was found in a study of cytomegalovirus exposure and HLA in healthy donors. Study-wide points: A later analysis showed TCR association rates differing by HLA locus, peaking at DRB1 and lowest at HLA-C. What TCR beta sequences reportedly achieved was accurate prediction of HLA-A and HLA-B alleles in most subjects.

Vbeta (60) and Jbeta (13) primers were used in the PCR. Profiling relied on immunoSEQ multiplex PCR, and the TCRdb table lists in-frame clones only, not all of them. The table includes roughly 100,000 clones, around 85% detected once. This clone was seen a few times. Its antigen is still unknown. This sample also contains other DNA sequences that code for the same CDR3. The germline V and J ends were trimmed by 6 bases and 5 bases, with 8 bases remaining between them. Germline V gene lookup returns CDR1 MDHEN and CDR2 SYDVKM. This CDR3 is 12 amino acids long. Sequenced sample: PBMCs. The chain joins TRBV28 to TRBJ1-5, with D hard to call. The source of this sequence is a young man in good health and CMV-seropositive. The CDR3 is CASSLEDQPQHF. CDR3 in DNA: TGTGCCAGCAGCCTGGAGGATCAGCCCCAGCATTTT.